This TCR beta chain was identified in a study of blood T cell repertoires in COVID-19. Study-level information: T cells, B-cell-depleted T cells, or PBMCs provided the cDNA or gDNA that served as material.

Per germline, CDR1 MNHEY and CDR2 SVGAGI. V was pared by 7 bases and J by 1 base, with 12 bases between. The CDR3 contains 14 residues. TCRdb's table, derived via immunoSEQ multiplex PCR, lists solely in-frame clones and lacks some. The sample includes about 82,000 clones, 85% of them seen just once. The chain uses TRBV6-5 and TRBJ2-3, with a possible D match to TRBD1 (6 bases). This clonotype was sampled from a man aged 80 or over with active or convalescent COVID-19. Sequencing input: peripheral blood. The CDR3 loop reads CASTGQFGTDTQYF. The CDR3 DNA is TGTGCCAGCACAGGACAGTTTGGCACAGATACGCAGTATTTT.